The present entry profiles one T cell receptor beta chain with its context. Germline CDR1 is SEHNR and CDR2 is FQNEAQ (reference sequence). There are 19 residues in the CDR3. After removal of 5 bases from V and 3 bases from J, the junction contained 16 bases not matched to a gene. Here immunoSEQ multiplex PCR was the method, and the copy in TCRdb shows in-frame clones only, minus some. This table holds millions of clones, 85% to 95% found once. The sample is drawn from a study of shared clonotypes between healthy human individuals. Study as a whole: The donor group consisted of a couple of women and three men, aged 18 to 49.

The gene calls are TRBV7-9 and TRBJ2-2; 9 bases are a match to TRBD1. The sample consisted of naive CD4+ T cells from PBMCs. Indicated subset: CD45RA+ positively selected. The source of this sequence is a man aged 18 to 30 in good health. Some clones in this sample may be carry-over from other donors' samples. CDR3 sequence: CASSPTGTGLPPYTGELFF. The CDR3 DNA follows: TGTGCCAGCAGCCCCACCGGGACAGGGCTACCTCCCTACACCGGGGAGCTGTTTTTT.